One and the same sample provided the 5 T cell receptor beta chains below, sequenced in a study of patients and donors after allogeneic stem cell transplantation. MiXCR was run by TCRdb on the RT-PCR reads, yielding one entry per CDR3 protein. This table has 900,000 to 1,000,000 distinct CDR3 sequences, roughly 18% appearing once. The source material was blood, either unsorted or a sorted T cell fraction (not recorded which). Every receptor here comes from a human donor who was either an allogeneic HSCT recipient or a stem cell or donor lymphocyte infusion donor (not recorded which). It is not recorded whose cells these are; they may come from a transplant donor.

This clonotype was detected a few times. The chain uses TRBV12-3 or TRBV12-4 and TRBJ1-2; TRBD1 might be the D (6 bases). This CDR3 has 13 residues. V lost 6 bases and J 6 bases, leaving 14 bases between the germline ends. The CDR3 loop reads CASRSTGRHGYTF. The CDR3 DNA is TGTGCCAGCAGGTCCACAGGGCGGCATGGCTACACCTTC.

This chain joins TRBV5-1 and TRBJ2-3; D is ambiguous. Trimming stripped 6 bases from V and 5 bases from J, with 25 bases between. The CDR3 runs to 17 residues. Germline V gene sequence: CDR1 SGHRS, CDR2 YFSETQ. CDR3 residues: CASIYGGDGALGDTQYF. Here the CDR3 DNA reads TGCGCCAGCATCTATGGCGGCGACGGCGCCTTGGGAGATACGCAGTATTTT.

This clonotype was seen ten or more times. At one end the junction does not follow the germline gene, possibly because of a read error. The V gene is TRBV5-1, the J gene TRBJ2-5; the D gene is possibly TRBD1 (5 bases). The length of the CDR3 is 14 residues. Germline-derived CDR1 and CDR2 are SGHRS and YFSETQ. The CDR3 loop reads CASSLEGAGETQYF. Here the CDR3 DNA reads TGTGCCAGCAGTTTAGAAGGGGCTGGGGAGACCCAGTACTTC.

This clonotype was counted between two and nine times. The CDR3 sequence is CASSRSGYEETQYF. CDR3 DNA: TGCGCCAGCAGCCGAAGCGGGTATGAAGAGACCCAGTACTTC. The rearrangement uses TRBV5-1 and TRBJ2-5, with D possibly matching TRBD2 (6 bases). The CDR3 sequence is 14 residues long. Germline V lookup: CDR1 SGHRS, CDR2 YFSETQ. Trimming left V 4 bases short and J 3 bases short, with 13 bases between. Looking up the rest from reference TRBV5-1 and TRBJ2-5 gives the full variable domain: KAGVTQTPRYLIKTRGQQVTLSCSPISGHRSVSWYQQTPGQGLQFLFEYFSETQRNKGNFPGRFSGRQFSNSRSEMNVSTLELGDSALYLCASSRSGYEETQYFGPGTRLLVL.

V usage is TRBV7-9 and J usage is TRBJ1-2; D not resolved. This CDR3 has 14 residues. V shed 5 bases and J shed 1 base, with 11 bases lying between them. CDR1 is SEHNR, CDR2 FQNEAQ, per germline (reference sequence). The CDR3 region is CASSVTELNYGYTF. The CDR3 DNA follows: TGTGCCAGCAGCGTTACAGAGCTTAACTATGGCTACACCTTC.